Listed below are T cell receptor beta chains from one sample, sequenced in a study of blood T cell repertoires in COVID-19. Data came from immunoSEQ multiplex PCR; TCRdb stores just in-frame clones and leaves some out. The sample has about 170,000 clones; approximately 85% are singletons. The sequenced sample was peripheral blood. These receptors were collected from an elderly man with COVID-19, enrolled during active disease. CDR3s include the opening cysteine and the closing phenylalanine or tryptophan. A D gene is named only where the DNA matches it firmly. The size field is filled for only some rows; it gives once, few, many or a size class.

16,few,TRBV6-6,TRBJ1-2,-,TGTGCCAGCAGTTACAATGGGGGGGCAAGTAACTATGGCTACACCTTC,CASSYNGGASNYGYTF
15,-,TRBV5-6,TRBJ1-4,-,TGTGCCAGCAGCACAACAGGGCTAGCTAATGAAAAACTGTTTTTT,CASSTTGLANEKLFF
13,-,TRBV6-5,TRBJ1-6,-,TGTGCCAGCAAAGTCGCAGGACGAGGGCACCTCCACTTT,CASKVAGRGHLHF
15,-,TRBV4-3,TRBJ2-2,TRBD1,TGCGCCAGCAGCCAAGGGACAGGGTACACCGGGGAGCTGTTTTTT,CASSQGTGYTGELFF
12,few,TRBV12-5,TRBJ1-6,-,TGTGCTAGTGCCTTAGAAAATTCACCCCTCCACTTT,CASALENSPLHF
15,-,TRBV19,TRBJ2-3,TRBD2,TGTGCCAGTAGTGCACTAGCGGGTGAAGCAGATACGCAGTATTTT,CASSALAGEADTQYF
14,-,TRBV7-9,TRBJ1-2,-,TGTGCCAGCAGCTTTGACAGCTCCTTTTCTGGCTACACCTTC,CASSFDSSFSGYTF
15,-,TRBV6-5,TRBJ1-2,-,TGTGCCAGCAGATCTGATGGGGGCGCAGGCGGTGGCTACACCTTC,CASRSDGGAGGGYTF
19,-,TRBV1,TRBJ2-3,-,TGCACCAGCAGCCAAGATCGGCCTAGCGGGGGAGATAGCACAGATACGCAGTATTTT,CTSSQDRPSGGDSTDTQYF
12,-,TRBV28,TRBJ2-7,-,TGTGCCAGCAGAACAGACAGTTACGAGCAGTACTTC,CASRTDSYEQYF
13,-,TRBV6-2/TRBV6-3,TRBJ1-2,TRBD1,TGTGCCAGCAGTGACAGGGGGCCGGATGGCTACACCTTC,CASSDRGPDGYTF
14,-,TRBV2,TRBJ2-1,-,TGTGCCAGCCGCGGGGATAGCTCCTACAATGAGCAGTTCTTC,CASRGDSSYNEQFF
16,-,TRBV7-3,TRBJ1-1,TRBD1,TGTGCCAGCAGCACTCAGGGGGCAAACATGAACACTGAAGCTTTCTTT,CASSTQGANMNTEAFF
17,-,TRBV5-1,TRBJ2-3,TRBD2,TGCGCCAGCAGCTTGGGACTAGCGGGGGAGACCACAGATACGCAGTATTTT,CASSLGLAGETTDTQYF
14,few,TRBV12-2,TRBJ2-1,-,TGTGCAAGTCGCTTAGCGGCAGGGTTGCATGAGCAGTTCTTC,CASRLAAGLHEQFF
16,-,TRBV3-1/TRBV3-2,TRBJ2-1,TRBD2,TGTGCCAGCAGCCGGCGGGGAGCGGGGTCCTACAATGAGCAGTTCTTC,CASSRRGAGSYNEQFF
14,-,TRBV6-5,TRBJ1-1,-,TGTGCCAGCAGTCCACAACGGGGGAGCACTGAAGCTTTCTTT,CASSPQRGSTEAFF
13,few,TRBV7-2,TRBJ1-1,-,TGTGCCAGCCGCTCCGAGCCGAACACTGAAGCTTTCTTT,CASRSEPNTEAFF
16,-,TRBV5-1,TRBJ2-3,TRBD2,TGCGCCAGCAGCTTGGTAGCGGGGGCCATGGGAGATACGCAGTATTTT,CASSLVAGAMGDTQYF
16,-,TRBV9,TRBJ1-3,-,TGTGCCAGCAGCGTAGAGGCCGCGGGAATCGGAAACACCATATATTTT,CASSVEAAGIGNTIYF
16,-,TRBV4-3,TRBJ1-1,TRBD1,TGCGCCAGCAGCCAAGATTCTACAGGGGGCCGGAGGGAAGCTTTCTTT,CASSQDSTGGRREAFF
14,once,TRBV2,TRBJ2-1,TRBD1,TGTGCCAGCAGTGGGAACAGGGGGAACAATGAGCAGTTCTTC,CASSGNRGNNEQFF
15,-,TRBV4-2,TRBJ2-1,TRBD2,TGTGCCAGCAGCCAGGCGACTAGCGGGGGGGCGGGGCAGTTCTTC,CASSQATSGGAGQFF
17,-,TRBV13,TRBJ2-1,TRBD1,TGTGCCAGCAGCTTCCATGGACAGGGGCAGTCCTACAATGAGCAGTTCTTC,CASSFHGQGQSYNEQFF
14,-,TRBV19,TRBJ1-5,-,TGTGCCAGTAGTATAGCTACAGCTAATCAGCCCCAGCATTTT,CASSIATANQPQHF
14,-,TRBV5-1,TRBJ1-1,-,TGCGCCAGCAGCTTGGAAGGTCCGGGACAAGTAGCTTTCTTT,CASSLEGPGQVAFF
15,-,TRBV5-1,TRBJ2-3,-,TGCGCCAGCAATGACGCGGGGATAAGCACAGATACGCAGTATTTT,CASNDAGISTDTQYF
14,-,TRBV19,TRBJ1-5,-,TGTGCCACTTCTCTGGGACTGGGAGATCAGCCCCAGCATTTT,CATSLGLGDQPQHF
15,-,TRBV4-3,TRBJ1-1,-,TGCGCCAGCAGCCAAGACGCCAGGGTGGACACTGAAGCTTTCTTT,CASSQDARVDTEAFF
13,-,TRBV24-1,TRBJ1-1,-,TGTGCCACCAGTGATTTCCGCGGGACTGAAGCTTTCTTT,CATSDFRGTEAFF
15,-,TRBV5-1,TRBJ1-2,TRBD1,TGCGCCAGCAGCGACCCAGCGAACAGGGGCTATGGCTACACCTTC,CASSDPANRGYGYTF
13,-,TRBV7-9,TRBJ2-7,-,TGTGCCAGCAGCTTATCAACAGGTTACGAGCAGTACTTC,CASSLSTGYEQYF
13,-,TRBV28,TRBJ2-4,-,TGTGCCAGCACCCAGAGGGCGGAAAACATTCAGTACTTC,CASTQRAENIQYF